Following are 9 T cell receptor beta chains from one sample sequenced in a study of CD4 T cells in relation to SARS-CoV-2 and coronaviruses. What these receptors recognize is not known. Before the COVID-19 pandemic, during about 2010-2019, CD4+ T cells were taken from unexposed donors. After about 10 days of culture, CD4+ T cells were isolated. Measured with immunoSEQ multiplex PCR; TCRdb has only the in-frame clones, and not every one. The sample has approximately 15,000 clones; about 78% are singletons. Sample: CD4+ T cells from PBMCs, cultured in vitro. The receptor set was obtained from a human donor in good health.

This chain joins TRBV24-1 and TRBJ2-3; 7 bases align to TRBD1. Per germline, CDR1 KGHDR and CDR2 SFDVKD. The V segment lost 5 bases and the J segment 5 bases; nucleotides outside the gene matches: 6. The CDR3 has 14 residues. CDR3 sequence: CATSGTGAQDTQYF. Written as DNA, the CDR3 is TGTGCCACCAGTGGGACAGGAGCGCAAGATACGCAGTATTTT.

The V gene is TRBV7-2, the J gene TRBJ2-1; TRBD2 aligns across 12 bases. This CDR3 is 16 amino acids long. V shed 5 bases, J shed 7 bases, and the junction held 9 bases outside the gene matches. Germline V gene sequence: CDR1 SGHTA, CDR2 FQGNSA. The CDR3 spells CASSLLAGGPLNEQFF. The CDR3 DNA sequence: TGTGCCAGCAGCCTTCTAGCGGGAGGGCCCTTAAATGAGCAGTTCTTC.

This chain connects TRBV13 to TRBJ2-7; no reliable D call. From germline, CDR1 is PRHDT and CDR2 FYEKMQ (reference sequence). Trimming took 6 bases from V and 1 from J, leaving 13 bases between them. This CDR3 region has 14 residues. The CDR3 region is CASRVSGPSYEQYF. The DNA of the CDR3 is TGTGCCAGCAGGGTCTCGGGTCCGTCCTACGAGCAGTACTTC.

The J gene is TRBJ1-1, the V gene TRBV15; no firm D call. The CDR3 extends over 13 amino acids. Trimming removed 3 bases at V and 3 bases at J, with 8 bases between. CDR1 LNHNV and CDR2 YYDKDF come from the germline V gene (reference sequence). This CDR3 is CATSSQRDTEAFF. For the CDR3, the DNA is TGTGCCACCAGCAGTCAGCGAGACACTGAAGCTTTCTTT.

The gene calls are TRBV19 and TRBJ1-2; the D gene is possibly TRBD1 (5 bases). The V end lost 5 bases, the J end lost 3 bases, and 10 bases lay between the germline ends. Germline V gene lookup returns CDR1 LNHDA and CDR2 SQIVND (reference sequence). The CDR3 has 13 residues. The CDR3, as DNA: TGTGCCAGTAGTCCCCAGGGCTACTATGGCTACACCTTC. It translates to CASSPQGYYGYTF.

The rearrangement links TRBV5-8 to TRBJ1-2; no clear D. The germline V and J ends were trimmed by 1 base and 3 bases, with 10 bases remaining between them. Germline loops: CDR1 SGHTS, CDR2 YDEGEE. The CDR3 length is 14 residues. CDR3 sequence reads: CASSLSAAYYGYTF. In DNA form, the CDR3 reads TGTGCCAGCAGCTTGAGCGCGGCTTACTATGGCTACACCTTC. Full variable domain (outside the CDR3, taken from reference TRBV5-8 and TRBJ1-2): EAGVTQSPTHLIKTRGQQATLRCSPISGHTSVYWYQQALGLGLQFLLWYDEGEERNRGNFPPRFSGRQFPNYSSELNVNALELEDSALYLCASSLSAAYYGYTFGSGTRLTVV.

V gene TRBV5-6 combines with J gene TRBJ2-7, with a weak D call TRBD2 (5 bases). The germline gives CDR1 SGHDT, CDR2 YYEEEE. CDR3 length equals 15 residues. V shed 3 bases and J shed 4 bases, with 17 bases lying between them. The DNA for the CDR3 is TGTGCCAGCAGCTCCGATCCGGGCGGAGGTTACGAGCAGTACTTC. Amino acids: CASSSDPGGGYEQYF.

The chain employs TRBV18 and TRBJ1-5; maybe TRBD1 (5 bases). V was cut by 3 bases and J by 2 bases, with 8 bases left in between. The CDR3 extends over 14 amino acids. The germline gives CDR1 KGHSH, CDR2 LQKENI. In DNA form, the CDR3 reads TGTGCCAGCTCACCCAGGGAAGGCAATCAGCCCCAGCATTTT. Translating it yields CASSPREGNQPQHF.

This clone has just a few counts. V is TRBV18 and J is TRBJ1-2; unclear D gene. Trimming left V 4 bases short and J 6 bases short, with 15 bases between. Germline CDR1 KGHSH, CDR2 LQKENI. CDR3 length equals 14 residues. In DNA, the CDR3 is TGTGCCAGCTCACGGACCCTCGAGACGGATGGCTACACCTTC. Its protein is CASSRTLETDGYTF.